This TCR beta chain was captured in a study of cytomegalovirus exposure and HLA in healthy donors. About the study: Within an early data release were about 85 million unique TCRs drawn from HLA-typed donors.

Primers included in the PCR were 60 Vbeta and 13 Jbeta primers. TCRdb keeps only in-frame clones here, not all; method: immunoSEQ multiplex PCR. Found here are approximately 180,000 clones, around 86% of them singletons; the top ten hold more than 1.5%. CDR1 and CDR2 from the germline V gene are PRHDT and FYEKMQ (reference sequence). The CDR3 contains 14 residues. Deletions cut 5 bases from V and 3 bases from J, with 12 bases between. The specimen was PBMCs. The chain uses TRBV13 and TRBJ2-3, with a weak D call TRBD1 (5 bases). This clonotype was obtained from a woman between 18 and 30 years old in good health and CMV-seronegative. The CDR3 protein is CASSPPRVTDTQYF. The CDR3 bases are TGTGCCAGCAGCCCCCCCAGGGTAACAGATACGCAGTATTTT.